Shown below are 3 T cell receptor beta chains from a single sample sequenced in a study of CD8 T cells in Susac syndrome. Random hexamers were used to reverse transcribe an amount of roughly 0.5 to 1 ug RNA. Each CDR3 protein gets one entry after TCRdb re-called the immunoSEQ multiplex PCR reads with MiXCR. The sample lists around 120,000 distinct CDR3 sequences; 90% to 95% were seen once. Source material: CD4+ T cells from PBMCs. These receptors were taken from a human donor with multiple sclerosis.

This chain joins TRBV24-1 and TRBJ2-5, with TRBD1 identical over 8 bases. CDR3 size: 14 residues. Germline V gene data show CDR1 as KGHDR and CDR2 as SFDVKD. V shed 4 bases, J shed 4 bases, and the junction held 4 bases outside the gene matches. The CDR3: CATSETGAGETQYF. CDR3 DNA: TGTGCCACCAGTGAGACAGGGGCGGGAGAGACCCAGTACTTC.

The chain uses TRBV3-1 and TRBJ2-1; D ambiguous. This CDR3 region has 14 residues. Looked up from germline, CDR1 is LGHDT and CDR2 is YNNKEL (reference sequence). The V end lost 0 bases, the J end lost 8 bases, and 11 bases lay between the germline ends. The CDR3 coding sequence is TGTGCCAGCAGCCAAGATTGGGTATCCGATGAGCAGTTCTTC. It codes for CASSQDWVSDEQFF.

The chain recombines TRBV6-1 with TRBJ2-7; tentatively, D is TRBD2 (6 bases). Germline-derived CDR1 and CDR2 are MNHNS and SASEGT. CDR3 length equals 13 residues. Trimming cost V 8 bases and J 0 bases, with 11 bases left between them. CDR3 DNA sequence: TGTGCCAGCCGGGGGACGGACTCCTACGAGCAGTACTTC. Translation gives CASRGTDSYEQYF.